This T cell receptor (beta chain) was obtained from a study of CD8+ T cells in alopecia areata. Only one count was recorded for this clone. Antigen unknown. Trimming stripped 3 bases from V and 1 base from J, with 12 bases between. Germline CDR1 GTSNPN, CDR2 SVGIG (reference sequence). The CDR3 has 14 amino acids. Study conclusions and caveats: Clonality was higher in lesional than normal scalp, especially in alopecia totalis/universalis.

As the sequencing template, cDNA was produced by extracting RNA and reverse transcribing it. Sequencing was performed with immunoSEQ multiplex PCR; in TCRdb, only in-frame clones are kept and a portion is missing. The sample holds around 140,000 clones, roughly 44% seen once. The receptor was isolated from a human donor with alopecia areata. The sequenced sample was CD4+ T cells sorted from blood. J is TRBJ1-1 and V is TRBV30; D is perhaps TRBD1 (5 bases). CDR3 in DNA: TGTGCCTGGAGAATCCGAGACAGGAACACTGAAGCTTTCTTT. Translating it yields CAWRIRDRNTEAFF. Full variable domain (outside the CDR3, taken from reference TRBV30 and TRBJ1-1): SQTIHQWPATLVQPVGSPLSLECTVEGTSNPNLYWYRQAAGRGLQLLFYSVGIGQISSEVPQNLSASRPQDRQFILSSKKLLLSDSGFYLCAWRIRDRNTEAFFGQGTRLTVV.